The rows below give T cell receptor beta chains drawn from one sample of a study of T-cell memory formation after mild COVID-19. MiXCR, applied by TCRdb to the 5' RACE reads, yields one record per CDR3 protein. The sample consists of around 300,000 distinct CDR3 sequences, approximately 19% of them appearing once. Sequenced sample: PBMCs or a T cell subset sorted from them (not recorded which). These receptors all come from a man between 18 and 29 years old who had mild COVID-19 (a few samples of this study predate the infection). Cell type and time point are not known. The CDR3 runs from the conserved cysteine through the conserved F or W. D genes are given only for firm matches. Size is omitted from some rows. Given values are once, few, many or a class for expanded clones.

>TRBD2|TRBV4-3|TRBJ2-7|-
TGCGCCAGCAGTCGGACTAGCGGGGGAATTTACGAGCAGTACTTC
CASSRTSGGIYEQYF
>-|TRBV4-3|TRBJ2-4|-
TGCGCCAGCAGCCAAGAAAGGGAGACCCTAGCCAAAAACATTCAGTACTTC
CASSQERETLAKNIQYF
>-|TRBV7-2|TRBJ2-5|few
TGTGCCAGCAGCTGGCCGGGACCGTCGGGAGAGACCCAGTACTTC
CASSWPGPSGETQYF
>TRBD2|TRBV4-2|TRBJ2-5|few
TGTGCCAGCAGAGAGCGGGGGGGCCCCCAAGAGACCCAGTACTTC
CASRERGGPQETQYF
>TRBD1|TRBV18|TRBJ1-1|few
TGTGCCAGCTCATACGGGCAGGGGGCAAACACTGAAGCTTTCTTT
CASSYGQGANTEAFF
>-|TRBV4-3|TRBJ2-3|many
TGCGCCAGCAGCCAAGATTGGTCGACAGGCAGCACAGATACGCAGTATTTT
CASSQDWSTGSTDTQYF
>-|TRBV19|TRBJ1-2|-
TGTGCCAGTAGTAGTCGACAAGATGGCTACACCTTC
CASSSRQDGYTF
>-|TRBV14|TRBJ2-1|few
TGTGCCAGCAGCCCTACAGGTCTCTCCTACAATGAGCAGTTCTTC
CASSPTGLSYNEQFF
>-|TRBV2|TRBJ1-1|many
TGTGCCAGCAGTGAAGGGAACACTGAAGCTTTCTTT
CASSEGNTEAFF
>-|TRBV20-1|TRBJ1-5|-
TGCAGTGCTAGAGCCACAGGGAGTGGGGCAACAGGACAGCCCCAGCATTTT
CSARATGSGATGQPQHF
>TRBD1|TRBV4-2|TRBJ2-7|-
TGTGCCAGCAGCCAAGGTCTGCAGGGGGCCTACGAGCAGTACTTC
CASSQGLQGAYEQYF
>-|TRBV10-3|TRBJ1-1|few
TGTGCCATCAGCCTTGACAGTCGGTCAGGGACTGAAGCTTTCTTT
CAISLDSRSGTEAFF
>-|TRBV7-2|TRBJ2-3|few
TGTGCCAGCAGCTGGGCTAGCGGCACAGATACGCAGTATTTT
CASSWASGTDTQYF
>TRBD2|TRBV6-2/TRBV6-3|TRBJ2-1|few
TGTGCCAGCAGTTGGGGACTAGCGGGGGACAATGAGCAGTTCTTC
CASSWGLAGDNEQFF
>-|TRBV4-3|TRBJ2-5|-
TGCGCCAGCAGCCAAGGGCTGTTCGACGAGACCCAGTACTTC
CASSQGLFDETQYF
>TRBD1|TRBV6-5|TRBJ1-3|-
TGTGCCAGCAGTTACGCGGGACAGGGTGCTGGAAACACCATATATTTT
CASSYAGQGAGNTIYF
>-|TRBV4-1|TRBJ2-2|-
TGCGACAGCAGCCAAGATGCAGCGAACACCGGGGAGCTGTTTTTT
CDSSQDAANTGELFF
>-|TRBV14|TRBJ2-1|once
TGTGCCAGCAGCCGACCAGGAGTCAATGAGCAGTTCTTC
CASSRPGVNEQFF
>-|TRBV10-3|TRBJ1-2|-
TGTGCCATCAGTGAGGATTCTTGGTATGGCTACACCTTC
CAISEDSWYGYTF
>-|TRBV4-1|TRBJ1-2|few
TGCGCCAGCAGCCATCTCGGAGCGGCCAGGGACTATGGCTACACCTTC
CASSHLGAARDYGYTF
>-|TRBV4-2|TRBJ1-4|-
TGTGCCAGCAGCCAAGATTCGGGGGCCGGTGGAAAACTGTTTTTT
CASSQDSGAGGKLFF
>-|TRBV4-1|TRBJ2-2|few
TGCGCCAGCAGCCAAATCGGGACTCCGAGGGGGGAGCTGTTTTTT
CASSQIGTPRGELFF